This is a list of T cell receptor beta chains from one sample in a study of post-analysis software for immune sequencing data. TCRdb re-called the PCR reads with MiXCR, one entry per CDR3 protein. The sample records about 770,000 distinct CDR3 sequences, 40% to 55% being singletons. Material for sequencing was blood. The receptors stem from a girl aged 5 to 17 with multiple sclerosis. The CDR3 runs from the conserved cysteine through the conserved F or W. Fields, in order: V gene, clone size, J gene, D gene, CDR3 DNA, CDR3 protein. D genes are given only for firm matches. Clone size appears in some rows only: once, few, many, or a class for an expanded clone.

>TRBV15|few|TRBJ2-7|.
TGTGCCACCAGCAGAGAGAGCGGGCGTTTTGGCGAGCAGTACTTC
CATSRESGRFGEQYF
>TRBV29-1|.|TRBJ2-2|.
TGCAGCGTTGGGTTAGCGAACACCGGGGAGCTGTTTTTT
CSVGLANTGELFF
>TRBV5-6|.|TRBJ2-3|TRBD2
TGTGCCAGCAGCACCAGCGGCCGGACTAGCGGAGGAGGTCCAGATACGCAGTATTTT
CASSTSGRTSGGGPDTQYF
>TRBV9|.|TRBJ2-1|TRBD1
TGTGCCAGCAGCGTAGCGGGACAGGGACTCAATGAGCAGTTCTTC
CASSVAGQGLNEQFF
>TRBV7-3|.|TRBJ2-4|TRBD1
TGTGCCAGCAGCTCCTCCGACAGGGAAAACATTCAGTACTTC
CASSSSDRENIQYF
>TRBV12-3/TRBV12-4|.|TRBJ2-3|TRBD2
TGTGCCAGCAGAACCCATAACGTAGCGGGGGCTAGCACAGATACGCAGTATTTT
CASRTHNVAGASTDTQYF
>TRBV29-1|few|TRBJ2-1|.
TGCAGCGTTGATAGCGACAGGAGCTCCTACAATGAGCAGTTCTTC
CSVDSDRSSYNEQFF
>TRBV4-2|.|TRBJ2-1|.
TGTGCCAGCAGCCCGGAGGACTCCCACAATGAGCAGTTCTTC
CASSPEDSHNEQFF
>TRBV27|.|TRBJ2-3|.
TGTGCCAGCAGCCCGAGACAGGTCAGCACAGATACGCAGTATTTT
CASSPRQVSTDTQYF
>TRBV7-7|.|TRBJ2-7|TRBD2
TGTGCTAGCAGCTTAGAAGCGGGAAATTACAATGAGCAGTACTTC
CASSLEAGNYNEQYF
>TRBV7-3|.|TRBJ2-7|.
TGTGCCAGCAGCCCAAGGGGTAGTAATAGCGGTGACTACGGGCAGTACTTC
CASSPRGSNSGDYGQYF
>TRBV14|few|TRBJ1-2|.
TGTGCCAGCAGCCAAGAGGGGGGACTAGGTTACGGCTACACCTTC
CASSQEGGLGYGYTF
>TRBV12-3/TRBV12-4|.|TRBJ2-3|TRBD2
TGTGCCAGCAGTTTAGTCCCAGCGGGAGTTGGAGATACGCAGTATTTT
CASSLVPAGVGDTQYF
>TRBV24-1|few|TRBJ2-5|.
TGTGCCCGGAAAGCCAGACGAATTGAGACCCAGTACTTC
CARKARRIETQYF
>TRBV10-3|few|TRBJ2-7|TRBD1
TGTGCCACCCAGGGTACAGGGGCGAAAATATCCTACGAGCAGTACTTC
CATQGTGAKISYEQYF
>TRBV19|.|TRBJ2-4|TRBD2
TGTGCCAGGAGTTCGACTAGCGACGGCATTCAGTACTTC
CARSSTSDGIQYF
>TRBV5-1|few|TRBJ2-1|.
TGTGCCAGCAGCTTGGAGGGGTCTAACTACAATGAGCAGTTCTTC
CASSLEGSNYNEQFF
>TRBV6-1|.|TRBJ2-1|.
TGTGCCAGCCCACCGGGGACATTCCTGGGGAATGAGCAGTTCTTC
CASPPGTFLGNEQFF
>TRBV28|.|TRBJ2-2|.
TGTGCCAGCAGTTTACTAGTGGGCGGGAACACCGGGGAGCTGTTTTTT
CASSLLVGGNTGELFF
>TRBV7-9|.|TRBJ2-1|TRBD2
TGTGCCAGCAGCCCCCCGACTAGCGGGAGGTTCGATGAGCAGTTCTTC
CASSPPTSGRFDEQFF
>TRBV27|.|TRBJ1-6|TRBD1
TGTGCCAGCACCCTTGGGACAGGGGAGGGTTCACCCCTCCACTTT
CASTLGTGEGSPLHF
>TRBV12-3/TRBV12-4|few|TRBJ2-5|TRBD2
TGTGCCAGCAGCCAAACTAGCGGAAAAGAGACCCAGTACTTC
CASSQTSGKETQYF
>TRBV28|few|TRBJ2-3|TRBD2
TGTGCCAGCAGTTGGGGACTAGGCGACAACACAGATACGCAGTATTTT
CASSWGLGDNTDTQYF
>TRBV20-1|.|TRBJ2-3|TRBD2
TGCAGTGCTAGAGCGGGACTAGCGGGACCAGATACGCAGTATTTT
CSARAGLAGPDTQYF
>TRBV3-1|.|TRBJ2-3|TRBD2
TGTGCCAGCAGCCAAGATATATCGCCTAGCGGGAGCACAGATACGCAGTATTTT
CASSQDISPSGSTDTQYF
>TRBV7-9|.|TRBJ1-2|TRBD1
TGTGCCAGCAGCAGGGGGGACAGGAACTATGGCTACACCTTC
CASSRGDRNYGYTF
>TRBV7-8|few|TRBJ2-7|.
TGTGCCAGCAGCTCCCCGGGGATTACCTACGAGCAGTACTTC
CASSSPGITYEQYF
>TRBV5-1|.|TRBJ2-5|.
TGCGCCAGCAGCTTGAGGGGCAGTGGAGGAGAGACCCAGTACTTC
CASSLRGSGGETQYF
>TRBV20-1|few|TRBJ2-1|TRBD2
TGCAGTGCCACCGCCGGGACTAGCGGGAGGACCAATGAGCAGTTCTTC
CSATAGTSGRTNEQFF
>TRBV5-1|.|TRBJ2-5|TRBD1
TGCGCCAGCAGCGAGCGGACAGGGTACCAAGGGACCCAGTACTTC
CASSERTGYQGTQYF
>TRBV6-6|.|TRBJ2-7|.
TGTGCCAGCAGTTACCGGCGTCAGGGGGGAGGGGGGGAGCAGTACTTC
CASSYRRQGGGGEQYF
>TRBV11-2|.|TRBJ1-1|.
TGTGCCAGCAGCTCACAGATCCACAGGAACACTGAAGCTTTCTTT
CASSSQIHRNTEAFF
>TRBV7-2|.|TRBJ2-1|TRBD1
TGTGCCAGCAGTCGTACAGGGGGCTCAGGTAACGAGCAGTTCTTC
CASSRTGGSGNEQFF
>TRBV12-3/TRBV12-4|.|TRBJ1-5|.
TGTGCCAGCAGTTTTTTCGGGGGCCGTCAGCCCCAGCATTTT
CASSFFGGRQPQHF
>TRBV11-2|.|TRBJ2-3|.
TGTGCCAGCAGCTCAATTCCTAGCACAGATACGCAGTATTTT
CASSSIPSTDTQYF
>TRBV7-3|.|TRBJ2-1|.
TGTGCCAGCAGTCCGACCGGGACGGACGACAATGAGCAGTTCTTC
CASSPTGTDDNEQFF
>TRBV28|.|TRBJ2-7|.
TGTGCCAGCAGTTTTAAAAGAGCCTACGAGCAGTACTTC
CASSFKRAYEQYF
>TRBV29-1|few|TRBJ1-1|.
TGCAGCGTTGTCCCCAGGGTGGGTGAAGCTTTCTTT
CSVVPRVGEAFF
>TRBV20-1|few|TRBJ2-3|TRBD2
TGCAGTGCTAGAGATTGGTCTAGCGGGAGGAGGGATACGCAGTATTTT
CSARDWSSGRRDTQYF
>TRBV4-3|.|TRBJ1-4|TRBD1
TGCGCCAGCAGCCAGGGAACCGGGACAGGGATTGAAAAACTGTTTTTT
CASSQGTGTGIEKLFF
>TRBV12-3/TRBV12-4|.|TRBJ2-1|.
TGTGCCAGCAGCCAAACAGGAACTGAGCAGTTCTTC
CASSQTGTEQFF
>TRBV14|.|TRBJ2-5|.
TGTGCCAGCAGCCATATAGCGGAGCAAGAGACCCAGTACTTC
CASSHIAEQETQYF
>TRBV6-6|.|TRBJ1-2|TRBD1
TGTGCCAGCAGTTACTCGACAGGGGGGGGAGATGGCTACACCTTC
CASSYSTGGGDGYTF
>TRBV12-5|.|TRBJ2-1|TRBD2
TGTGCTAGTGGGAAACTAGCGGGAGGGTACAATGAGCAGTTCTTC
CASGKLAGGYNEQFF
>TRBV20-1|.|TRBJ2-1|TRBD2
TGCAGTGCTGTAGCGGGAGGGGTCAATGAGCAGTTCTTC
CSAVAGGVNEQFF